The present T cell receptor (beta chain) was sequenced within a study of cytotoxic CD8 clonotypes in ibrutinib-treated CLL. Overall study: Across samples, productive templates numbered a few hundred thousand and productive rearrangements reached about 99,000 on average.

Per germline, CDR1 SGHTA and CDR2 FQGNSA. The CDR3 loop spans 16 amino acids. V trimming: 0 bases; J trimming: 2 bases; junction bases outside the gene matches: 4. Study results and limitations: Clonality went up at ibrutinib response and then declined back toward baseline at progression.

Measured with immunoSEQ multiplex PCR; TCRdb has only the in-frame clones, and not every one. This sample has some 130,000 clones, with around four fifths found just once. On this clone: As yet, its antigen is unknown.

This specimen was PBMCs, taken after 24 months of ibrutinib treatment. The chain has TRBV7-2 and TRBJ2-3; 8 bases line up with TRBD2. The TCR sequence derives from a human donor with chronic lymphocytic leukemia. The CDR3 region has the DNA TGTGCCAGCAGCTTAGCCAGCGGGGGTATCACAGATACGCAGTATTTT. It encodes CASSLASGGITDTQYF.